This T cell receptor (beta chain) stems from a study of blood T cells in healthy people across ages. Germline CDR1 and CDR2: KGHSH and LQKENI. The ends were cut back, 2 bases at V and 1 base at J, with 7 bases in the middle. The CDR3 spans 14 residues. Only a few counts were recorded for this clonotype. Through a sample-barcoded 5' primer and a J-beta primer mix, a second PCR was run for roughly 6 to 11 cycles. TCRdb called the 5' RACE reads again in MiXCR, with one record for every CDR3 protein. Of about 1.6 million distinct CDR3 sequences detected, roughly a third appear once; the ten largest clones hold 11%.

This clonotype was sampled from a woman aged 25 to 45 in good health. Sequenced material: blood. The chain couples TRBV18 to TRBJ2-3; D is unresolved. In nucleotides, the CDR3 is TGTGCCAGCTCACCAAGTCAGGGCACAGATACGCAGTATTTT. This translates into CASSPSQGTDTQYF.